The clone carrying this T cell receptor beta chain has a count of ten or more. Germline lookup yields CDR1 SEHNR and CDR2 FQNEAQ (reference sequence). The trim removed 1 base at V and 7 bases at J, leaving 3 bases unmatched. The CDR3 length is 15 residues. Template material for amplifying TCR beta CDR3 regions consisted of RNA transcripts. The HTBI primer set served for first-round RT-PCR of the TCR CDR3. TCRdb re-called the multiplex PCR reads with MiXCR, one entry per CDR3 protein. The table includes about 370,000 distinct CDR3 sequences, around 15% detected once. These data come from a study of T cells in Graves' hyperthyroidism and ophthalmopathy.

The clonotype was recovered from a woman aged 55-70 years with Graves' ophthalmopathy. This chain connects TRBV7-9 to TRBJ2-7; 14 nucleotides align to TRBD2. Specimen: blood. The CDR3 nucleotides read TGTGCCAGCAGCTTAGGACTAGCGGGAGGGGGAGAGCAGTACTTC. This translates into CASSLGLAGGGEQYF.